These 17 T cell receptor beta chains came from one sample sequenced in a study of blood T cell repertoires in COVID-19. Data came from immunoSEQ multiplex PCR; TCRdb stores just in-frame clones and leaves some out. This sample yields over 100,000 clones, of which around 89% are seen a single time; about 4.4% belongs to the top ten. Sequencing was carried out using peripheral blood. All receptors derive from a man aged 55-75 years with COVID-19, enrolled during active disease.

The chain combines TRBV28 with TRBJ1-2; D might be TRBD1 (6 bases). The CDR3 is 14 residues long. The germline V gene has CDR1 MDHEN and CDR2 SYDVKM. The ends were cut back, 6 bases at V and 7 bases at J, with 18 bases in the middle. The CDR3 DNA reads TGTGCCAGCAGCCCAGCCGGGACATTACCTGGCTACACCTTC. It codes for CASSPAGTLPGYTF.

The gene calls are TRBV27 and TRBJ2-1; D is possibly TRBD1 (5 bases). Germline CDR1 reads MNHEY; CDR2 reads SMNVEV (reference sequence). V was cut by 2 bases and J by 8 bases, with 19 bases left in between. The CDR3 runs 16 residues. CDR3 protein: CASSLTPVSGWDEQFF. CDR3 coding DNA: TGTGCCAGCAGTTTAACCCCCGTATCAGGGTGGGATGAGCAGTTCTTC.

V gene TRBV2 combines with J gene TRBJ2-2; D gene ambiguous. CDR3 length: 14 amino acids. From germline, CDR1 is SNHLY and CDR2 FYNNEI. V lost 6 bases and J 0 bases, leaving 8 bases between the germline ends. CDR3 in amino acids: CASRATTNTGELFF. In DNA form, the CDR3 reads TGTGCCAGCAGGGCGACAACGAACACCGGGGAGCTGTTTTTT.

V gene TRBV10-2 combines with J gene TRBJ2-7; D gene unclear. V lost 2 bases and J lost 7, with 9 bases in between. Germline V CDR1 and CDR2: WSHSY, SAAADI. The CDR3 covers 12 residues. For the CDR3, the DNA is TGCGCCAGCAGTGAGACCCTTGAGGAGCAGTACTTC. It is translated as CASSETLEEQYF.

V and J are TRBV19 and TRBJ1-1; D may be TRBD1 (6 bases). Trimming removed 5 bases from V and 4 bases from J, with 17 bases in between. This CDR3 is built from 15 residues. Germline V CDR1 and CDR2: LNHDA, SQIVND (reference sequence). Written as DNA, the CDR3 is TGTGCCAGTAGTCGCACCGGGGGGCAGGGCACTGAAGCTTTCTTT. Encoded protein: CASSRTGGQGTEAFF.

The rearrangement joins TRBV4-1 to TRBJ1-1; a possible D gene is TRBD1 (5 bases). Per germline, CDR1 MGHRA and CDR2 YSYEKL. Trimming shortened V by 5 bases and J by 0 bases, and 13 bases separated the two germline ends. The CDR3 has 15 amino acids. This CDR3 reads CASSSPGGMNTEAFF. The CDR3 nucleotides read TGCGCCAGCAGCTCACCCGGGGGAATGAACACTGAAGCTTTCTTT.

The chain joins TRBV11-2 to TRBJ1-3, with 11 bases that match TRBD1. Germline CDR1 is SGHAT and CDR2 is FQNNGV. Trimming took 3 bases from V and 7 from J; bases not matched to a gene: 5. The CDR3 extends over 15 amino acids. The CDR3 bases are TGTGCCAGCAGCTTCCCGGGACAGGGGGTGAACACCATATATTTT. Its translation: CASSFPGQGVNTIYF.

The chain links TRBV12-3 or TRBV12-4 to TRBJ1-5, with 7 bases aligning to TRBD1. The CDR3 is 13 residues long. V gave up 4 bases and J gave up 10 bases; unmatched junction bases: 7. CDR3 DNA sequence: TGTGCCAGCAGTTCGGACAGGACCGCACCCCAGCATTTT. Protein product: CASSSDRTAPQHF.

The rearrangement joins TRBV4-2 to TRBJ1-5; TRBD1 is a possible D gene (5 bases). CDR1 is LGHNA and CDR2 is YNFKEQ in the germline V gene. V dropped 0 bases and J dropped 1 base, with 10 bases sitting between them. CDR3 length: 16 amino acids. CDR3 DNA: TGTGCCAGCAGCCAAGATACGGGGGACAGCAATCAGCCCCAGCATTTT. Protein product: CASSQDTGDSNQPQHF.

The V gene is TRBV29-1, the J gene TRBJ1-2; D is perhaps TRBD1 (5 bases). V shed 7 bases and J shed 5 bases, with 11 bases lying between them. Per germline, CDR1 SQVTM and CDR2 ANQGSEA. The CDR3 loop spans 11 amino acids. CDR3 nucleotides: TGCAGCGAATGGGGGGAATATGGCTACACCTTC. Protein sequence: CSEWGEYGYTF. Combining the CDR3 with reference TRBV29-1 and TRBJ1-2 gives the whole variable domain SAVISQKPSRDICQRGTSLTIQCQVDSQVTMMFWYRQQPGQSLTLIATANQGSEATYESGFVIDKFPISRPNLTFSTLTVSNMSPEDSSIYLCSEWGEYGYTFGSGTRLTVV.

V and J are TRBV7-2 and TRBJ1-5; possible D gene TRBD1, 5 bases. Germline CDR1 SGHTA, CDR2 FQGNSA. Between the trimmed V and J ends, which lost 3 bases and 5 bases, there was a span of 8 bases. This CDR3 is built from 13 residues. The CDR3 sequence is CASSLDTYQPQHF. Written as DNA, the CDR3 is TGTGCCAGCAGCTTGGACACTTATCAGCCCCAGCATTTT. Looking up the rest from reference TRBV7-2 and TRBJ1-5 gives the full variable domain: GAGVSQSPSNKVTEKGKDVELRCDPISGHTALYWYRQSLGQGLEFLIYFQGNSAPDKSGLPSDRFSAERTGGSVSTLTIQRTQQEDSAVYLCASSLDTYQPQHFGDGTRLSIL.

V and J are TRBV7-2 and TRBJ2-5; D gene unclear. The CDR3 sequence is 13 residues long. V lost 1 base and J lost 4, with 7 bases in between. The germline CDR1 and CDR2 sequences are SGHTA and FQGNSA. CDR3 in amino acids: CASSLVSRETQYF. In DNA, the CDR3 is TGTGCCAGCAGCTTAGTAAGCCGAGAGACCCAGTACTTC. The entire variable domain, with the rest obtained from reference TRBV7-2 and TRBJ2-5, is as follows: GAGVSQSPSNKVTEKGKDVELRCDPISGHTALYWYRQSLGQGLEFLIYFQGNSAPDKSGLPSDRFSAERTGGSVSTLTIQRTQQEDSAVYLCASSLVSRETQYFGPGTRLLVL.

The V gene is TRBV6-1, the J gene TRBJ2-7, with D unclear. The CDR3 has 12 residues. Trimming took 3 bases from V and 4 from J, leaving 7 bases between them. CDR1 and CDR2 (germline): MNHNS, SASEGT. CDR3: CASSEPVYEQYF. In nucleotides, the CDR3 is TGTGCCAGCAGTGAGCCAGTATACGAGCAGTACTTC.

This chain connects TRBV30 to TRBJ2-7, with no clear D. Germline assignment: CDR1 GTSNPN and CDR2 SVGIG (reference sequence). V gave up 2 bases and J gave up 6 bases, with 5 bases separating them. This CDR3 has 10 residues. CDR3 residues: CAWSTGEQYF. The CDR3 nucleotides read TGTGCCTGGAGTACGGGCGAGCAGTACTTC.

V usage is TRBV7-3 and J usage is TRBJ2-3; D remains unclear. The CDR3 sequence is 15 residues long. Trimming pared 8 bases from V and 0 bases from J, leaving 15 bases between. Looked up from germline, CDR1 is SGHTA and CDR2 is FQGTGA. The CDR3 DNA reads as TGTGCCAGCTCCTTGAGCCTGATTAGCACAGATACGCAGTATTTT. It encodes CASSLSLISTDTQYF.

This chain uses TRBV27 with TRBJ1-4, with D uncertain. Germline CDR1 MNHEY, CDR2 SMNVEV (reference sequence). V was trimmed by 5 bases and J by 0 bases, leaving 10 bases between them. CDR3 length equals 15 residues. CDR3 DNA: TGTGCCAGCAGTCTCTCGGAGGCAACTAATGAAAAACTGTTTTTT. This gives the protein CASSLSEATNEKLFF.

The rearrangement links TRBV5-1 to TRBJ2-7, with D possibly being TRBD2 (6 bases). Per the germline V gene, CDR1 is SGHRS and CDR2 is YFSETQ. The germline V and J ends were trimmed by 0 bases and 3 bases, with 10 bases remaining between them. The length of the CDR3 is 14 residues. The CDR3, as DNA: TGCGCCAGCAGCTTGGCGGGGGACCACTACGAGCAGTACTTC. Amino acids: CASSLAGDHYEQYF.